Sequencing of this T cell receptor (beta chain) was carried out in a study of chemoradiotherapy in HPV16-positive cancers. Study observations and caveats: Candidate HPV-specific clones and E7-related TCR motifs grew in tumor during treatment. For HPV16-positive patients, expanding HPV-responsive T cells associated with longer recurrence-free survival.

This CDR3 comprises 13 residues. The germline V gene encodes CDR1 MDHEN and CDR2 SYDVKM. Trimming pared 5 bases from V and 5 bases from J, leaving 11 bases between. Samples were taken several times over chemoradiotherapy. Sequencing used immunoSEQ multiplex PCR; TCRdb keeps in-frame clones, though not all of them. The table has approximately 23,000 clones, 73% seen once. This clone was detected only a few times. Its antigen is as yet unknown. This clonotype was obtained from a human donor with HPV-associated anogenital cancer. This chain joins TRBV28 and TRBJ2-3, with D maybe TRBD2 (5 bases). Collection of the sample occurred from a patient who underwent chemoradiotherapy. CDR3 in DNA: TGTGCCAGCAGTCCTAGGGAGTTAGATACGCAGTATTTT. Translation: CASSPRELDTQYF.